Presented here are 24 T cell receptor beta chains from one specimen sequenced in a study of blood T cell repertoires in COVID-19. The protocol was immunoSEQ multiplex PCR, while the TCRdb copy is restricted to in-frame clones and leaves out a portion. The top ten clones hold less than 3.5% of a sample with fewer than 400,000 clones, roughly nine tenths of them seen once. The sample taken for sequencing was peripheral blood. These receptors came from a woman aged 25 to 39 with COVID-19, enrolled during active disease.

The rearrangement joins TRBV20-1 to TRBJ2-5; 9 bases fit TRBD2. The trim removed 7 bases at V and 5 bases at J, leaving 2 bases unmatched. The CDR3 is 11 amino acids. Germline V CDR1 and CDR2: DFQATT, SNEGSKA (reference sequence). The DNA for the CDR3 is TGCAGTGGGACTAGCGAGGAGACCCAGTACTTC. It translates to CSGTSEETQYF.

The genes are TRBV7-9 and TRBJ2-7; 10 bases fit TRBD1. Unmatched junction bases numbered 10, after V lost 2 bases and J lost 9 bases. The CDR3 length is 15 residues. The germline CDR1 and CDR2 sequences are SEHNR and FQNEAQ (reference sequence). The CDR3 region has the DNA TGTGCCAGCAGCTTAAGTGGGACAGGGGCCATCAGGCAGTACTTC. Amino acids: CASSLSGTGAIRQYF.

This chain links TRBV4-2 with TRBJ1-1; D might be TRBD1 (5 bases). Trimming cost V 3 bases and J 4 bases, with 15 bases left between them. The germline CDR1 and CDR2 sequences are LGHNA and YNFKEQ. The CDR3 extends over 15 amino acids. The CDR3 here is CASSQAPAGSTEAFF. CDR3 bases: TGTGCCAGCAGCCAGGCTCCGGCAGGGTCCACTGAAGCTTTCTTT.

This rearrangement joins TRBV3-1 (or the pseudogene TRBV3-2) to TRBJ1-2; 9 bases align to TRBD1. CDR3 size: 14 residues. Germline V CDR1 and CDR2: LGHDT, YNNKEL (reference sequence). Unmatched junction bases numbered 8, after V lost 3 bases and J lost 9 bases. CDR3 sequence reads: CASSHAGQGARYTF. Here the CDR3 DNA reads TGTGCCAGCAGCCATGCGGGACAGGGAGCGCGCTACACCTTC.

The count of this clone is one. The chain recombines TRBV19 with TRBJ2-3, with D perhaps TRBD1 (5 bases). The V end lost 6 bases, the J end lost 2 bases, and 12 bases lay between the germline ends. Germline V CDR1 and CDR2: LNHDA, SQIVND (reference sequence). The CDR3 extends over 14 amino acids. In nucleotides, the CDR3 is TGTGCCAGTAGCTCTACAGGTGACACAGATACGCAGTATTTT. Protein sequence: CASSSTGDTDTQYF.

The chain recombines TRBV28 with TRBJ2-1, with 9 bases matching TRBD1. Losses at the gene ends were 2 bases for V and 5 bases for J; bases not matched to a gene: 7. The V gene's germline CDR1 is MDHEN and CDR2 SYDVKM. This CDR3 has 16 residues. CDR3 in DNA: TGTGCCAGCAGTTTAGCGGGGACAGGGCTGAACAATGAGCAGTTCTTC. The encoded protein is CASSLAGTGLNNEQFF.

This clone was seen a single time. This chain links TRBV27 with TRBJ2-7; D perhaps matches TRBD1 (6 bases). Germline V gives CDR1 MNHEY, CDR2 SMNVEV (reference sequence). V was pared by 5 bases and J by 3 bases, with 14 bases between. This CDR3 has 14 residues. CDR3 sequence reads: CASSTLGTNYEQYF. In DNA form, the CDR3 reads TGTGCCAGCAGTACGCTCGGGACAAACTACGAGCAGTACTTC.

The chain links TRBV3-1 (or the pseudogene TRBV3-2) to TRBJ2-1; D gene uncertain. V was cut by 4 bases and J by 0 bases, with 7 bases left in between. There are 14 residues in the CDR3. Per germline, CDR1 LGHDT and CDR2 YNNKEL (reference sequence). The CDR3 nucleotides read TGTGCCAGCAGCCCAGCGAGCTCCTACAATGAGCAGTTCTTC. Protein product: CASSPASSYNEQFF.

A few counts support this clone. J is TRBJ1-1 and V is TRBV19; no definite D call. Germline CDR1 and CDR2: LNHDA and SQIVND (reference sequence). Trimming shortened V by 1 base and J by 0 bases, and 9 bases separated the two germline ends. The CDR3 covers 15 residues. CDR3 DNA: TGTGCCAGTAGTATAGTCCGGACTATGAACACTGAAGCTTTCTTT. Its translation: CASSIVRTMNTEAFF. The variable domain in full, with the rest retrieved from reference TRBV19 and TRBJ1-1, is DGGITQSPKYLFRKEGQNVTLSCEQNLNHDAMYWYRQDPGQGLRLIYYSQIVNDFQKGDIAEGYSVSREKKESFPLTVTSAQKNPTAFYLCASSIVRTMNTEAFFGQGTRLTVV.

CDR3 sequence: CASSLVWSESETQYF. CDR3 nucleotides: TGTGCCAGCAGCTTGGTTTGGAGTGAGAGTGAGACCCAGTACTTC. The chain has TRBV5-8 and TRBJ2-5; D remains ambiguous. There are 15 residues in the CDR3. Germline values: CDR1 SGHTS, CDR2 YDEGEE. Trimming removed 0 bases at V and 5 bases at J, with 14 bases between.

The chain couples TRBV27 to TRBJ1-1, with 7 positions matching TRBD1. The CDR3 is 13 amino acids. Germline CDR1 reads MNHEY; CDR2 reads SMNVEV (reference sequence). V lost 4 bases to trimming and J lost 5 bases; unmatched junction nucleotides: 4. Here the CDR3 reads CASSYRGWTEAFF. CDR3 in DNA: TGTGCCAGCAGTTACAGGGGTTGGACTGAAGCTTTCTTT.

The chain joins TRBV7-9 to TRBJ1-6, with a tentative D call TRBD1 (5 bases). The V gene's germline CDR1 is SEHNR and CDR2 FQNEAQ (reference sequence). The CDR3 length is 15 residues. V was pared by 8 bases and J by 7 bases, with 18 bases between. CDR3 residues: CASQDQGLENSPLHF. CDR3 DNA sequence: TGTGCCAGCCAGGACCAGGGTTTGGAAAATTCACCCCTCCACTTT.

This sequence joins TRBV7-9 and TRBJ1-5; 7 nucleotides line up with TRBD1. CDR3 length equals 15 residues. V dropped 8 bases and J dropped 6; count of bases not matched to a gene: 13. The germline gives CDR1 SEHNR, CDR2 FQNEAQ (reference sequence). CDR3 amino acids: CASFLRRGQGQPQHF. DNA for the CDR3: TGTGCCAGCTTCCTTAGGAGGGGGCAGGGTCAGCCCCAGCATTTT.

The chain has TRBV27 and TRBJ2-7; TRBD2 might be the D (5 bases). Trimming stripped 2 bases from V and 3 bases from J, with 17 bases between. This CDR3 has 16 amino acids. Germline V CDR1 and CDR2: MNHEY, SMNVEV (reference sequence). CDR3 region: CASSLEWATTSYEQYF. The CDR3 bases are TGTGCCAGCAGTTTAGAATGGGCGACTACAAGCTACGAGCAGTACTTC.

The chain has TRBV2 and TRBJ2-1, with D uncertain. Looked up from germline, CDR1 is SNHLY and CDR2 is FYNNEI. The CDR3 covers 15 residues. V lost 6 bases and J 3 bases, leaving 15 bases between the germline ends. CDR3 DNA sequence: TGTGCCAGCAGACGAAGCCCTCAGGACTACAATGAGCAGTTCTTC. Translating it yields CASRRSPQDYNEQFF.

The chain uses TRBV7-9 and TRBJ2-1, with 10 bases matching TRBD1. Germline CDR1 reads SEHNR; CDR2 reads FQNEAQ (reference sequence). After removal of 5 bases from V and 9 bases from J, the junction contained 7 bases not matched to a gene. The CDR3 covers 14 residues. The CDR3 coding sequence is TGTGCCAGCAGCACCGGGACAGGGGCTATTGAGCAGTTCTTC. It codes for CASSTGTGAIEQFF.

The gene calls are TRBV10-3 and TRBJ1-1, with D hard to call. This CDR3 comprises 12 residues. V lost 0 bases, J lost 6 bases, and 5 bases lay in between. From germline, CDR1 is ENHRY and CDR2 SYGVKD. CDR3 amino acids: CAISESRSEAFF. The CDR3 DNA is TGTGCCATCAGTGAGTCCCGGTCTGAAGCTTTCTTT.

The gene calls are TRBV5-8 and TRBJ1-5, with 11 bases that match TRBD1. Trimming took 1 base from V and 5 from J; bases not matched to a gene: 2. Looked up from germline, CDR1 is SGHTS and CDR2 is YDEGEE. This CDR3 has 15 amino acids. Here the CDR3 reads CASSLKGQGDQPQHF. In nucleotides, the CDR3 is TGTGCCAGCAGCTTGAAGGGACAGGGGGATCAGCCCCAGCATTTT.

CDR3 sequence (DNA): TGTGCCTGGCTCACGGAGGGGGCGGGACCTATCCAAGAGACCCAGTACTTC. Its translation: CAWLTEGAGPIQETQYF. V and J are TRBV30 and TRBJ2-5; the D gene is possibly TRBD1 (7 bases). This CDR3 has 17 amino acids. V gave up 5 bases and J gave up 1 base, with 23 bases separating them. Germline CDR1 GTSNPN, CDR2 SVGIG (reference sequence).

The chain uses TRBV18 and TRBJ1-2; D gene uncertain. Germline lookup yields CDR1 KGHSH and CDR2 LQKENI. The CDR3 contains 13 residues. V was clipped by 3 bases and J by 8 bases, with 13 bases between them. This CDR3 is CASSPRLASGYTF. Written as DNA, the CDR3 is TGTGCCAGCTCACCTCGACTCGCTTCGGGCTACACCTTC. Full variable domain (outside the CDR3, taken from reference TRBV18 and TRBJ1-2): NAGVMQNPRHLVRRRGQEARLRCSPMKGHSHVYWYRQLPEEGLKFMVYLQKENIIDESGMPKERFSAEFPKEGPSILRIQQVVRGDSAAYFCASSPRLASGYTFGSGTRLTVV.

The table lists this clone with a few counts. The CDR3 DNA is TGTGCCTGGAGTTTTGCGGGGTTCGGGGGCTACACCTTC. Protein sequence: CAWSFAGFGGYTF. The chain employs TRBV30 and TRBJ1-2; D uncertain. Germline V CDR1 and CDR2: GTSNPN, SVGIG (reference sequence). This CDR3 has 13 residues. V dropped 2 bases and J dropped 8 bases, with 15 bases sitting between them.

The rearrangement joins TRBV27 to TRBJ2-1; the match to TRBD2 covers 13 bases. J was trimmed by 9 bases and V by 8 bases; bases with no gene match: 13. Germline V CDR1 and CDR2: MNHEY, SMNVEV (reference sequence). This CDR3 spans 16 amino acids. The CDR3, as DNA: TGTGCCAGCGGATTAGGACTAGCGGGAGTCTGGGGTGAGCAGTTCTTC. It is translated as CASGLGLAGVWGEQFF.

With respect to this clone: Other nucleotide sequences in the sample specify the same CDR3. The chain carries TRBV19 and TRBJ1-1; D ambiguous. Germline assignment: CDR1 LNHDA and CDR2 SQIVND (reference sequence). Between the trimmed V and J ends, which lost 2 bases and 1 base, there was a span of 5 bases. The length of the CDR3 is 13 residues. CDR3 nucleotides: TGTGCCAGTAGTATATCAGGGAACACTGAAGCTTTCTTT. Its translation: CASSISGNTEAFF.

This chain connects TRBV5-6 to TRBJ1-4; D gene ambiguous. Germline V gene data show CDR1 as SGHDT and CDR2 as YYEEEE. Deletions cut 0 bases from V and 8 bases from J, with 11 bases between. The CDR3 length is 14 residues. This CDR3 is CASSLVGGGEKLFF. DNA for the CDR3: TGTGCCAGCAGCTTGGTGGGAGGAGGCGAAAAACTGTTTTTT. The whole variable domain, filled in from reference TRBV5-6 and TRBJ1-4, reads DAGVTQSPTHLIKTRGQQVTLRCSPKSGHDTVSWYQQALGQGPQFIFQYYEEEERQRGNFPDRFSGHQFPNYSSELNVNALLLGDSALYLCASSLVGGGEKLFFGSGTQLSVL.